This section outlines one TCR beta chain sequence together with its context. This sample is part of a study of T cells in Graves' hyperthyroidism and ophthalmopathy. In the study overall: At the time of initial diagnosis and before any treatment, peripheral blood was collected.

Researchers amplified the TCR beta CDR3 regions from RNA transcripts. The study used the HTBI primer set for a first-round RT-PCR of the TCR CDR3. TCRdb re-called the multiplex PCR reads through MiXCR, storing one row per CDR3 protein. The sample contains fewer than 550,000 distinct CDR3 sequences, 15% to 17% of which appear only once. This CDR3 comprises 14 residues. J was trimmed by 5 bases and V by 6 bases; bases with no gene match: 9. Each diagnosis drew on symptoms, thyroxine, TRAb, thyroid ultrasound and orbital computed tomography findings. The specimen sequenced was blood. This receptor was obtained from a woman aged 18-29 years with Graves' hyperthyroidism. The gene calls are TRBV12-3 or TRBV12-4 and TRBJ1-1; 7 positions match TRBD1. The CDR3 nucleotides are TGTGCCAGCAGCTCTCGACAGGGCGGGACTGAAGCTTTCTTT. Protein: CASSSRQGGTEAFF.